The 20 T cell receptor beta chains reported below all come from one sample, sequenced in a study of T cell responses to AZD1222 COVID-19 vaccine. Data came from immunoSEQ multiplex PCR; TCRdb stores just in-frame clones and leaves some out. Its listing shows around 150,000 clones. Sequenced material: peripheral blood. These receptors were obtained from an adult in good health.

The chain couples TRBV29-1 to TRBJ2-2, with D maybe TRBD1 (5 bases). The germline gives CDR1 SQVTM, CDR2 ANQGSEA. Trimming shortened V by 5 bases and J by 0 bases, and 10 bases separated the two germline ends. The CDR3 extends over 14 amino acids. The CDR3 sequence is CSVQTGANTGELFF. The CDR3 DNA follows: TGCAGCGTTCAAACAGGAGCGAACACCGGGGAGCTGTTTTTT.

The chain uses TRBV30 and TRBJ1-6; 8 bases are a match to TRBD1. J lost 7 bases, V lost 4 bases, and 9 bases had no gene match. CDR1 is GTSNPN and CDR2 is SVGIG in the germline V gene (reference sequence). The CDR3 totals 15 residues. CDR3 in DNA: TGTGCCTGGATGAACAGGGGGAATACAAATTCACCCCTCCACTTT. This codes for CAWMNRGNTNSPLHF.

To note about this clone: The junction departs from the called germline gene at one end, perhaps through a read error. The chain employs TRBV6-6 and TRBJ1-1; TRBD1 matches 9 bases. Germline CDR1 and CDR2: MNHNY and SVGAGI (reference sequence). The CDR3 runs to 14 residues. As DNA, the CDR3 is TGTGCTAGCACGAAAGGACAGGGGATTTCTGAAGCTTTCTTT. Encoded protein: CASTKGQGISEAFF.

V usage is TRBV5-6 and J usage is TRBJ1-5; a weak D match, TRBD1 (5 bases). The V end was cut by 4 bases, the J end by 3 bases, with 14 bases between. Looked up from germline, CDR1 is SGHDT and CDR2 is YYEEEE. This CDR3 has 15 amino acids. CDR3 region: CASSPGDSNNQPQHF. Here the CDR3 DNA reads TGTGCCAGCAGCCCAGGCGACAGCAACAATCAGCCCCAGCATTTT.

J is TRBJ1-5 and V is TRBV18; D unclear. From germline, CDR1 is KGHSH and CDR2 LQKENI. The V end was cut by 3 bases, the J end by 5 bases, with 8 bases between. The CDR3 has 13 residues. The CDR3 DNA follows: TGTGCCAGCTCACCTGTCTCTCATCAGCCCCAGCATTTT. This translates into CASSPVSHQPQHF.

The genes are TRBV9 and TRBJ1-2; a weak D match, TRBD1 (6 bases). The germline V gene has CDR1 SGDLS and CDR2 YYNGEE. This CDR3 region has 14 residues. With 0 bases removed from V and 8 bases from J, the gap between germline ends came to 14 bases. The chain's CDR3 is CASSVVGGESGYTF. The CDR3 coding sequence is TGTGCCAGCAGCGTAGTGGGGGGCGAATCGGGCTACACCTTC.

This chain joins TRBV6-1 and TRBJ2-3; D remains ambiguous. V lost 4 bases and J 0 bases, leaving 14 bases between the germline ends. Germline loops: CDR1 MNHNS, CDR2 SASEGT. This CDR3 region has 16 residues. CDR3 sequence reads: CASSAGPYTSTDTQYF. The DNA of the CDR3 is TGTGCCAGCAGTGCGGGCCCATACACCAGCACAGATACGCAGTATTTT.

The chain has TRBV2 and TRBJ1-5, with D possibly TRBD1 on 6 matching bases. V was trimmed by 3 bases and J by 6 bases, leaving 12 bases between them. Germline V gives CDR1 SNHLY, CDR2 FYNNEI. The CDR3 totals 14 residues. Here the CDR3 reads CASSEVRGFQPQHF. For the CDR3, the DNA is TGTGCCAGCAGTGAGGTTAGGGGGTTTCAGCCCCAGCATTTT. Based on the CDR3 plus reference TRBV2 and TRBJ1-5, the full variable domain is EPEVTQTPSHQVTQMGQEVILRCVPISNHLYFYWYRQILGQKVEFLVSFYNNEISEKSEIFDDQFSVERPDGSNFTLKIRSTKLEDSAMYFCASSEVRGFQPQHFGDGTRLSIL.

The rearrangement links TRBV9 to TRBJ2-2; TRBD1 matches 9 bases. The CDR3 totals 15 residues. Germline CDR1 SGDLS, CDR2 YYNGEE. V gave up 0 bases and J gave up 8 bases; unmatched junction bases: 5. DNA of the CDR3: TGTGCCAGCAGCGTAGCCGGGACAGGGCTTGGGGAGCTGTTTTTT. Its protein is CASSVAGTGLGELFF.

This chain connects TRBV6-4 to TRBJ2-2, with a weak D call TRBD1 (5 bases). CDR3 length equals 14 residues. Germline CDR1 and CDR2: MRHNA and SNTAGT. V shed 8 bases and J shed 2 bases, with 12 bases lying between them. The CDR3 reads CASSRQINTGELFF. CDR3 in DNA: TGTGCCAGCTCGCGACAGATCAACACCGGGGAGCTGTTTTTT.

The CDR3 loop reads CASSRVGGRNSPLHF. CDR3 DNA sequence: TGTGCCAGCAGCCGGGTGGGGGGCCGAAATTCACCCCTCCACTTT. The V call is TRBV5-6, the J call TRBJ1-6; weak D call: TRBD1 (6 bases). Germline V gene data show CDR1 as SGHDT and CDR2 as YYEEEE. The ends were cut back, 4 bases at V and 7 bases at J, with 15 bases in the middle. There are 15 residues in the CDR3. The variable domain in full, with the rest retrieved from reference TRBV5-6 and TRBJ1-6, is DAGVTQSPTHLIKTRGQQVTLRCSPKSGHDTVSWYQQALGQGPQFIFQYYEEEERQRGNFPDRFSGHQFPNYSSELNVNALLLGDSALYLCASSRVGGRNSPLHFGNGTRLTVT.

V is TRBV29-1 and J is TRBJ1-5; a weak D match, TRBD1 (5 bases). Germline CDR1 is SQVTM and CDR2 is ANQGSEA. V was shortened by 6 bases and J by 4 bases, with 13 bases between the two germline ends. The CDR3 contains 13 residues. As DNA, the CDR3 is TGCAGCGTCGAGGGGTCGGGGAATCAGCCCCAGCATTTT. It encodes CSVEGSGNQPQHF. The entire variable domain, with the rest obtained from reference TRBV29-1 and TRBJ1-5, is as follows: SAVISQKPSRDICQRGTSLTIQCQVDSQVTMMFWYRQQPGQSLTLIATANQGSEATYESGFVIDKFPISRPNLTFSTLTVSNMSPEDSSIYLCSVEGSGNQPQHFGDGTRLSIL.

The rearrangement uses TRBV7-3 and TRBJ2-3; TRBD2 agrees at 10 bases. CDR1 SGHTA and CDR2 FQGTGA come from the germline V gene. The CDR3 length is 15 residues. J lost 4 bases, V lost 4 bases, and 5 bases had no gene match. The CDR3 DNA is TGTGCCAGCAGCTCTTTAGCGGGGGGCGCAGATACGCAGTATTTT. Residues: CASSSLAGGADTQYF.

The genes are TRBV12-2 and TRBJ1-1; the table calls TRBD1, which could not be checked here. TRBV12-2 is marked as a pseudogene. The CDR3 is made up of 14 amino acids. The CDR3 region is CASLPQCGHTEAFF. The CDR3, as DNA: TGTGCAAGTCTCCCTCAATGTGGCCACACTGAAGCTTTCTTT.

The rearrangement uses TRBV9 and TRBJ1-6; D perhaps matches TRBD1 (5 bases). This CDR3 spans 15 amino acids. Germline CDR1 is SGDLS and CDR2 is YYNGEE. V lost 0 bases, J lost 9 bases, and 13 bases lay in between. CDR3 DNA: TGTGCCAGCAGCGTAGACACAGGCCCAATTTCACCCCTCCACTTT. It is translated as CASSVDTGPISPLHF. Drawing the rest from reference TRBV9 and TRBJ1-6, the complete variable domain is DSGVTQTPKHLITATGQRVTLRCSPRSGDLSVYWYQQSLDQGLQFLIQYYNGEERAKGNILERFSAQQFPDLHSELNLSSLELGDSALYFCASSVDTGPISPLHFGNGTRLTVT.

This chain joins TRBV5-1 and TRBJ2-2, with 7 nucleotides matching TRBD1. CDR1 is SGHRS and CDR2 is YFSETQ in the germline V gene. The CDR3 runs to 14 residues. V trimming: 5 bases; J trimming: 6 bases; junction bases outside the gene matches: 7. This CDR3 reads CASSPTGVPGELFF. CDR3 nucleotide sequence: TGCGCCAGCAGTCCCACAGGGGTCCCCGGGGAGCTGTTTTTT.

The CDR3 sequence is CASSPGWEGANEKLFF. CDR3 bases: TGTGCCAGCAGCCCTGGCTGGGAGGGGGCTAATGAAAAACTGTTTTTT. The chain couples TRBV5-6 to TRBJ1-4; a possible D gene is TRBD1 (6 bases). The V gene lost 4 bases and the J gene lost 3 bases, with 16 bases spanning the gap. Per germline, CDR1 SGHDT and CDR2 YYEEEE. There are 16 residues in the CDR3.

V gene TRBV7-2 combines with J gene TRBJ2-3, with no clear D. V was pared by 0 bases and J by 2 bases, with 3 bases between. Germline CDR1 reads SGHTA; CDR2 reads FQGNSA. This CDR3 region has 13 residues. The CDR3 DNA reads as TGTGCCAGCAGCTTAGCCCCCACAGATACGCAGTATTTT. It specifies CASSLAPTDTQYF.

This chain joins TRBV19 and TRBJ2-1, with D possibly TRBD2 on 5 matching bases. The germline V gene encodes CDR1 LNHDA and CDR2 SQIVND (reference sequence). CDR3 length: 15 amino acids. V lost 4 bases and J 1 base, leaving 11 bases between the germline ends. The CDR3: CASSNLAGSYNEQFF. The CDR3 nucleotides are TGTGCCAGTAGTAATTTGGCGGGTTCCTACAATGAGCAGTTCTTC.

As concerns this clone: Other DNA sequences in the sample encode the same CDR3. The rearrangement uses TRBV12-3 or TRBV12-4 and TRBJ2-5; D is unresolved. V lost 3 bases and J lost 3, with 8 bases in between. The CDR3 is made up of 13 amino acids. CDR3: CASSFYPEETQYF. Written as DNA, the CDR3 is TGTGCCAGCAGTTTTTACCCTGAAGAGACCCAGTACTTC.